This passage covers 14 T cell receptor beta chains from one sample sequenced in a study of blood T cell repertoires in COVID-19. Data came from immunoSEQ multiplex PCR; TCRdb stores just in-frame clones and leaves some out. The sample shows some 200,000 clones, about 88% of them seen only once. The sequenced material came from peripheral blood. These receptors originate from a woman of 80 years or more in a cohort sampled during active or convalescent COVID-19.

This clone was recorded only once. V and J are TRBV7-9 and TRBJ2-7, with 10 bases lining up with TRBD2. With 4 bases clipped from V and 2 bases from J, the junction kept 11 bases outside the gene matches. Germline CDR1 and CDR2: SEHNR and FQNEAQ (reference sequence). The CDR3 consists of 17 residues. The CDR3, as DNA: TGTGCCAGCAGCTCCATGAATAGAGCGGGGGGGCCCTACGAGCAGTACTTC. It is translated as CASSSMNRAGGPYEQYF.

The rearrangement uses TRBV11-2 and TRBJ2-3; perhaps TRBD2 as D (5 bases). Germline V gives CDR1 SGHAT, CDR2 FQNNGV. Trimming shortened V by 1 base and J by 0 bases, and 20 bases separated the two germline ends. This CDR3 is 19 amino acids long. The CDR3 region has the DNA TGTGCCAGCAGCTTAGGGCGTATTGCGGAGAGGGATAGCACAGATACGCAGTATTTT. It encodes CASSLGRIAERDSTDTQYF.

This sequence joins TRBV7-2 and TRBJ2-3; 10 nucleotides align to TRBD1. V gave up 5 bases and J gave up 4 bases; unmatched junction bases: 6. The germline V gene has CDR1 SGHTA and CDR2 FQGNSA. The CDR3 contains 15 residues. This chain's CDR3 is CASSLTGGTADTQYF. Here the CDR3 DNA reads TGTGCCAGCAGCCTGACAGGGGGCACGGCAGATACGCAGTATTTT.

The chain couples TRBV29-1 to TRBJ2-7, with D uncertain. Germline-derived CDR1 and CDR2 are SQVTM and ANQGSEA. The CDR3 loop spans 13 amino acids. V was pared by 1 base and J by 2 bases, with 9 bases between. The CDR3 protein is CSVEGGPTYEQYF. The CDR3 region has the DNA TGCAGCGTTGAAGGTGGCCCCACCTACGAGCAGTACTTC.

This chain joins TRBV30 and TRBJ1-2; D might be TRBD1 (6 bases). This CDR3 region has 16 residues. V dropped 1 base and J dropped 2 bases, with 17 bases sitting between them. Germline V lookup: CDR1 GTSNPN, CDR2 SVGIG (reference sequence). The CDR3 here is CAWSASRTAENYGYTF. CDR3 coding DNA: TGTGCCTGGAGTGCCTCTCGGACAGCCGAGAACTATGGCTACACCTTC.

The CDR3 DNA follows: TGTGCCAGCAGCCAGTCAGGGCCTGAAGCTTTCTTT. Translated, it gives CASSQSGPEAFF. The J gene is TRBJ1-1, the V gene TRBV14; possible D gene TRBD1, 5 bases. Looked up from germline, CDR1 is SGHDN and CDR2 is FVKESK. V dropped 3 bases and J dropped 6 bases, with 8 bases sitting between them. CDR3 length equals 12 residues.

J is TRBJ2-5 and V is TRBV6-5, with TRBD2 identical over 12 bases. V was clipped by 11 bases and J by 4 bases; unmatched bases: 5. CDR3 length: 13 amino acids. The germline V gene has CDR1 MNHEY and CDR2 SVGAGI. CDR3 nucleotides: TGTGCCGGTACTAGCGGGGGGAGAGAGACCCAGTACTTC. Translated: CAGTSGGRETQYF.

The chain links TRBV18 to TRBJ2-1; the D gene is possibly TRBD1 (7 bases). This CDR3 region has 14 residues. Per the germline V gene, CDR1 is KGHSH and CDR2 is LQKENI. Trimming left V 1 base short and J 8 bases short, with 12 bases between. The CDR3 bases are TGTGCCAGCTCACCACTGGCAGGGGGGTATGAGCAGTTCTTC. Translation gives CASSPLAGGYEQFF.

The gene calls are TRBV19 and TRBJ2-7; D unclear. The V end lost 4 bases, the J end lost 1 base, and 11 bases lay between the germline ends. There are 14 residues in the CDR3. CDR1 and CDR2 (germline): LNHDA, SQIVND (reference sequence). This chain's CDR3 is CASSTRHPSYEQYF. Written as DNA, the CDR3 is TGTGCCAGTAGTACTCGACATCCATCCTACGAGCAGTACTTC.

The CDR3 coding sequence is TGTGCCAGCAGCTCCCGGGACAGGGGACGTGATGAGCAGTTCTTC. This translates into CASSSRDRGRDEQFF. The chain recombines TRBV5-4 with TRBJ2-1, with TRBD1 matching 10 bases. The CDR3 sequence is 15 residues long. Germline V CDR1 and CDR2: SGHNT, YYREEE (reference sequence). V shed 3 bases and J 8 bases; nucleotides not matched to a gene: 8.

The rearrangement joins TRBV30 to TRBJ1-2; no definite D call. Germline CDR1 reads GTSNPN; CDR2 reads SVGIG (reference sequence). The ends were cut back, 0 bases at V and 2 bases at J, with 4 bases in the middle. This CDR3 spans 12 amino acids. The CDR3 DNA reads TGTGCCTGGAGTGTCGCGAACTATGGCTACACCTTC. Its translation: CAWSVANYGYTF.

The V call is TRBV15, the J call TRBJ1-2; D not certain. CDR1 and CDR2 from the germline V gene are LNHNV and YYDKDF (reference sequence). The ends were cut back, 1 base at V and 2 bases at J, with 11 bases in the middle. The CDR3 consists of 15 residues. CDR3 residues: CATSRGGRRNYGYTF. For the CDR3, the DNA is TGTGCCACCAGCAGAGGCGGCAGGAGGAACTATGGCTACACCTTC.

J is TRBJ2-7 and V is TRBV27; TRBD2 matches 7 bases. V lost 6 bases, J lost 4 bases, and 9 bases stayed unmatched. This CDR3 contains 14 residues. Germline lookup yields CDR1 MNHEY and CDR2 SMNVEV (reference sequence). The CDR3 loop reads CASSQPGTKYEQYF. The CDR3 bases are TGTGCCAGCAGCCAACCCGGGACTAAGTACGAGCAGTACTTC.

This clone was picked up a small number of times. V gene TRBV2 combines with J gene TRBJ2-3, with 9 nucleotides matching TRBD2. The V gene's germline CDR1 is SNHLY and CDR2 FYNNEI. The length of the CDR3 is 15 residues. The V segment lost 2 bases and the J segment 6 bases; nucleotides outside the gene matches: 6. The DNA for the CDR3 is TGTGCCAGCAGTGAAATAGCGGGAGTGCGTGATACGCAGTATTTT. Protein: CASSEIAGVRDTQYF.